Each of the 9 T cell receptor beta chains below was sequenced from the same sample in a study of blood T cell repertoires in COVID-19. Only in-frame clones appear in the TCRdb table, and some are missing; sequencing was by immunoSEQ multiplex PCR. The sample holds around 700,000 clones; approximately 90% are singletons and the top ten take over 0.2%. The specimen was peripheral blood. These receptors came from a woman between 18 and 30 years old with acute or convalescent COVID-19.

This chain connects TRBV7-2 to TRBJ1-5; tentative D call: TRBD1 (6 bases). V dropped 2 bases and J dropped 9 bases, with 20 bases sitting between them. There are 16 residues in the CDR3. Germline values: CDR1 SGHTA, CDR2 FQGNSA. CDR3 coding DNA: TGTGCCAGCAGCTTAAAGACAGGTAGTGGCAATTGGCCCCAGCATTTT. Translated: CASSLKTGSGNWPQHF.

This chain links TRBV7-8 with TRBJ1-2, with 9 nucleotides matching TRBD1. Per germline, CDR1 SGHVS and CDR2 FQNEAQ. Trimming took 4 bases from V and 4 from J; bases not matched to a gene: 10. The CDR3 sequence is 16 residues long. In DNA, the CDR3 is TGTGCCAGCAGCTCCCATAGGACAGGGGCCCGCTATGGCTACACCTTC. Residues: CASSSHRTGARYGYTF.

The V gene is TRBV10-3, the J gene TRBJ1-2, with 7 nucleotides matching TRBD1. This CDR3 has 19 amino acids. Losses at the gene ends were 6 bases for V and 3 bases for J; bases not matched to a gene: 22. Germline CDR1 and CDR2: ENHRY and SYGVKD. The CDR3 sequence is CAIRAQQGTTDEQYYGYTF. CDR3 DNA: TGTGCCATCAGAGCCCAACAGGGGACAACCGACGAACAATACTATGGCTACACCTTC.

The chain employs TRBV7-2 and TRBJ1-2; TRBD1 might be the D (5 bases). The germline V and J ends were trimmed by 3 bases and 4 bases, with 6 bases remaining between them. Germline CDR1 is SGHTA and CDR2 is FQGNSA. This CDR3 contains 12 residues. Written as DNA, the CDR3 is TGTGCCAGCAGCTTGGGGCGCTATGGCTACACCTTC. Amino acids: CASSLGRYGYTF.

The chain links TRBV21-1 to TRBJ1-3; the table gives TRBD1 as D, unverified against the DNA. TRBV21-1 is classified as a pseudogene. The CDR3 runs 15 residues. CDR3 nucleotides: TGTGCCAGCAGGGGACAGGGAGTTTATGGAAACACCATATATTTT. Translated: CASRGQGVYGNTIYF.

The chain links TRBV3-1 (or the pseudogene TRBV3-2) to TRBJ1-2, with a weak D call TRBD1 (5 bases). The CDR3 is 17 amino acids. Trimming pared 0 bases from V and 4 bases from J, leaving 18 bases between. Germline values: CDR1 LGHDT, CDR2 YNNKEL (reference sequence). The CDR3 DNA reads as TGTGCCAGCAGCCAAGATTTGGCTCAGGGATCGGGCTATGGCTACACCTTC. It encodes CASSQDLAQGSGYGYTF.

The chain employs TRBV2 and TRBJ2-1; D is ambiguous. The V and J ends lost 6 bases and 1 base respectively, with 7 bases between them. CDR1 and CDR2 from the germline V gene are SNHLY and FYNNEI. This CDR3 has 13 amino acids. The CDR3 is CASRFSSYNEQFF. DNA of the CDR3: TGTGCCAGCAGGTTTAGTTCCTACAATGAGCAGTTCTTC.

This chain connects TRBV6-5 to TRBJ1-5; unclear D gene. CDR1 is MNHEY and CDR2 is SVGAGI in the germline V gene. The CDR3 spans 14 residues. The germline V and J ends were trimmed by 6 bases and 0 bases, with 9 bases remaining between them. Written as DNA, the CDR3 is TGTGCCAGCAGCGACATCTCTAGCAATCAGCCCCAGCATTTT. This encodes CASSDISSNQPQHF.

The chain is built from TRBV5-4 and TRBJ2-3; 9 nucleotides align to TRBD1. The CDR3 length is 17 residues. Germline V gene data show CDR1 as SGHNT and CDR2 as YYREEE (reference sequence). V was clipped by 4 bases and J by 3 bases; unmatched bases: 12. Here the CDR3 reads CASSINPTGGRTDTQYF. The CDR3 coding sequence is TGTGCCAGCAGCATCAATCCCACAGGGGGCAGGACAGATACGCAGTATTTT.